This T cell receptor (beta chain) was captured in a study of T-cell reconstitution after alpha-beta-depleted transplantation in children. This clonotype came up many times. Its target is not known. Broader study findings: Two months or so post-transplant, alpha-beta T cells reportedly derived from several hundred expanded graft clones. Some patients showed high day-60 TCRbeta diversity, which derived from surviving recipient T cells and thymic progenitors.

Construction of the TCRbeta library involved unique molecular identifiers. TCRdb independently ran MiXCR on the PCR reads; one entry per CDR3 protein. The sample records 120,000 to 150,000 distinct CDR3 sequences, around 9% being singletons. There are 16 residues in the CDR3. Germline CDR1 and CDR2: LGHNA and YSLEER. V shed 4 bases, J shed 4 bases, and the junction held 10 bases outside the gene matches. The clonotype originates from a female patient under 10 years old who had a stem cell transplant for congenital amegakaryocytic thrombocytopenia, so the T cells may come from the graft donor. The chain joins TRBV4-3 to TRBJ2-4, with 7 positions matching TRBD1. The sample here was PBMCs, mostly from graft donor cells, taken 180 days after TCRalphabeta/CD19-depleted stem cell transplant. CDR3 sequence (DNA): TGCGCCAGCAGCCGGTTCCTTATGGGACAGAAAAACATTCAGTACTTC. Its translation is CASSRFLMGQKNIQYF.